This T cell receptor (beta chain) derives from a study of CD8 T cells in Susac syndrome. Peripheral blood CD8+ and CD4+ T cells were profiled by TCR beta sequencing. Treatment-naive patients with stable or active relapsing-remitting disease served as multiple sclerosis controls. TEMRA cells were FACS-enriched, while CD8+ and CD4+ T cells were negatively isolated. Germline V gene sequence: CDR1 MNHNS, CDR2 SASEGT. The ends were cut back, 3 bases at V and 4 bases at J, with 9 bases in the middle. The CDR3 is 13 residues long. RNA was extracted with the RNeasy kit, and a quantity of roughly 0.5 to 1 ug was reverse transcribed using random hexamers. The method of amplification for TCR beta CDR3 was immunoSEQ multiplex PCR, covering 54 Vbeta and 13 Jbeta. Via MiXCR, TCRdb re-called the immunoSEQ multiplex PCR reads, giving one row per CDR3 protein. This table holds hundreds of thousands of distinct CDR3 sequences, 85% to 90% found once.

The specimen sequenced was CD8+ T cells from PBMCs. V gene TRBV6-1 combines with J gene TRBJ1-1, with D hard to call. The sequence derives from a human donor with multiple sclerosis. CDR3 protein: CASSETSFTEAFF. The CDR3 nucleotides are TGTGCCAGCAGTGAGACAAGCTTCACTGAAGCTTTCTTT.